This TCR beta chain was recovered during a study of CD8 T cells in Susac syndrome. RNA totalling roughly 0.5 to 1 ug underwent reverse transcription with random hexamers. TCRdb redid the calling of the immunoSEQ multiplex PCR reads with MiXCR, one entry per CDR3 protein. The sample comprises tens of thousands of distinct CDR3 sequences, roughly 96% of which are singletons, and around 0.62% rests with the top ten. V dropped 4 bases and J dropped 5 bases, with 15 bases sitting between them. The CDR3 runs to 14 residues. Germline CDR1 SGDLS, CDR2 YYNGEE. The chain couples TRBV9 to TRBJ1-2, with D perhaps matching TRBD1 (5 bases). Specimen: CD8+ T cells from PBMCs. This clonotype was sampled from a human donor with Susac syndrome. CDR3 coding DNA: TGTGCCAGCAGCCCAGAGGTGGGGCCTTATGGCTACACCTTC. As protein: CASSPEVGPYGYTF.